This T cell receptor (beta chain) was recovered during a study of CD8+CD57+ T cells in acquired aplastic anemia. In the study overall: Quantities of DNA derived from sorted CD4+ and CD8+ cells averaged around 3 ug. CD4+ cells from healthy donors averaged around 10 million reads.

Profiling that covered TCR beta VDJ and CDR3 relied on genomic DNA as its template. TCRdb redid the calling of the reads with MiXCR, one entry per CDR3 protein. Here the sample spans fewer than 250,000 distinct CDR3 sequences, around 50% being singletons. With regard to this clonotype: Antigen specificity is unknown. One junction end disagrees with the germline gene, perhaps due to a read error.

Findings of the study overall: Patients were compared with controls for CD8+ Simpson's diversity, and no significant difference emerged.

Sequencing was done on a sample of sorted CD4+, CD8+, or CD8+CD57+ T cells (not recorded which) from PBMCs. The receptor comes from a human donor in good health, serving as a control.

Here the CDR3 reads CATSRRGRCGYTF. CDR3 in DNA: TGCGCCACCAGCAGAAGAGGTCGGTGTGGCTACACCTTC. The chain combines TRBV15 with TRBJ1-2; no firm D call. The germline V gene has CDR1 LNHNV and CDR2 YYDKDF (reference sequence). This CDR3 has 13 amino acids.